This is a list of T cell receptor beta chains from one sample in a study of early T cells in non-severe SARS-CoV-2 infection. TCRdb independently ran MiXCR on the 5' RACE reads; one entry per CDR3 protein. The sample records some 80,000 distinct CDR3 sequences, 12% to 15% being singletons. Material: whole blood. These receptors were collected from an adult who was a healthcare worker with PCR-confirmed SARS-CoV-2 infection or an uninfected control (not recorded which). The CDR3 runs from the conserved cysteine through the conserved F or W. A D gene is named only where the DNA matches it firmly. Clone size is stated in some rows and not others, as once, few, many or a class when expanded.

CDR3aa: CASSMTGGYGYTF; CDR3nt: TGTGCCAGCAGCATGACAGGGGGCTATGGCTACACCTTC; v_gene: TRBV6-4; abundance: few; d_gene: TRBD1; j_gene: TRBJ1-2
CDR3aa: CAWSLGVGSYEQYF; CDR3nt: TGTGCCTGGAGCTTGGGGGTGGGGTCCTACGAGCAGTACTTC; v_gene: TRBV30; abundance: few; d_gene: NA; j_gene: TRBJ2-7
CDR3aa: CASSRPGLQETQYF; CDR3nt: TGCGCCAGCAGCAGGCCAGGTCTCCAAGAGACCCAGTACTTC; v_gene: TRBV5-1; abundance: NA; d_gene: NA; j_gene: TRBJ2-5
CDR3aa: CSVEWPPSSYNEQFF; CDR3nt: TGCAGCGTCGAGTGGCCCCCGAGCTCCTACAATGAGCAGTTCTTC; v_gene: TRBV29-1; abundance: few; d_gene: NA; j_gene: TRBJ2-1
CDR3aa: CASSSTGTSGNTGELFF; CDR3nt: TGTGCCAGCAGCTCTACAGGAACTAGCGGGAACACCGGGGAGCTGTTTTTT; v_gene: TRBV11-2; abundance: many; d_gene: TRBD2; j_gene: TRBJ2-2
CDR3aa: CASSLIRSGGGYTF; CDR3nt: TGTGCCAGCAGCTTGATTAGGTCGGGAGGAGGCTACACCTTC; v_gene: TRBV5-5; abundance: NA; d_gene: NA; j_gene: TRBJ1-2
CDR3aa: CASSPTRQVYGYTF; CDR3nt: TGTGCCAGCAGCCCTACCCGGCAGGTCTATGGCTACACCTTC; v_gene: TRBV27; abundance: NA; d_gene: NA; j_gene: TRBJ1-2
CDR3aa: CAISDHMGGTTQTQYF; CDR3nt: TGTGCCATCAGTGACCACATGGGGGGGACGACCCAGACCCAGTACTTC; v_gene: TRBV10-3; abundance: many; d_gene: TRBD2; j_gene: TRBJ2-5
CDR3aa: CASTLDTRSGNTIYF; CDR3nt: TGTGCCAGCACCCTTGACACCCGCTCTGGAAACACCATATATTTT; v_gene: TRBV7-2; abundance: many; d_gene: NA; j_gene: TRBJ1-3
CDR3aa: CASSLTSGGVYNEQFF; CDR3nt: TGTGCCAGCAGCTTAACTAGCGGGGGTGTATACAATGAGCAGTTCTTC; v_gene: TRBV7-9; abundance: NA; d_gene: TRBD2; j_gene: TRBJ2-1
CDR3aa: CASSERAMRNQPQHF; CDR3nt: TGTGCCAGCAGTGAGAGGGCCATGAGGAATCAGCCCCAGCATTTT; v_gene: TRBV2; abundance: NA; d_gene: NA; j_gene: TRBJ1-5
CDR3aa: CATSSPDWQETQYF; CDR3nt: TGTGCCACCAGCAGCCCCGACTGGCAAGAGACCCAGTACTTC; v_gene: TRBV15; abundance: NA; d_gene: NA; j_gene: TRBJ2-5
CDR3aa: CASSFQTGVIGEQYF; CDR3nt: TGTGCCAGCAGTTTTCAGACAGGGGTAATAGGCGAGCAGTACTTC; v_gene: TRBV12-3/TRBV12-4; abundance: few; d_gene: TRBD1; j_gene: TRBJ2-7
CDR3aa: CASSLVAGEAFF; CDR3nt: TGTGCCAGCAGCTTAGTAGCCGGGGAAGCTTTCTTT; v_gene: TRBV7-9; abundance: few; d_gene: NA; j_gene: TRBJ1-1
CDR3aa: CASSPTQGAGELFF; CDR3nt: TGTGCCAGCAGTCCCACACAGGGCGCCGGGGAGCTGTTTTTT; v_gene: TRBV27; abundance: many; d_gene: NA; j_gene: TRBJ2-2
CDR3aa: CSVVWDYGYTF; CDR3nt: TGCAGCGTTGTGTGGGACTATGGCTACACCTTC; v_gene: TRBV29-1; abundance: once; d_gene: NA; j_gene: TRBJ1-2
CDR3aa: CASSLQGPPETQYF; CDR3nt: TGTGCCAGCAGCTTACAGGGCCCTCCGGAGACCCAGTACTTC; v_gene: TRBV7-2; abundance: many; d_gene: NA; j_gene: TRBJ2-5
CDR3aa: CASSPAAFAEQFF; CDR3nt: TGTGCCAGCAGCCCGGCAGCATTCGCAGAGCAGTTCTTC; v_gene: TRBV11-2; abundance: few; d_gene: NA; j_gene: TRBJ2-1
CDR3aa: CASSFLDTQYF; CDR3nt: TGTGCCAGCAGTTTTTTAGATACGCAGTATTTT; v_gene: TRBV27; abundance: few; d_gene: NA; j_gene: TRBJ2-3
CDR3aa: CSARDQGAVRRNTIYF; CDR3nt: TGCAGTGCTAGAGATCAGGGGGCGGTTCGGCGAAACACCATATATTTT; v_gene: TRBV20-1; abundance: few; d_gene: TRBD1; j_gene: TRBJ1-3
CDR3aa: CASITYSVYPDHSGANVLTF; CDR3nt: TGTGCCAGCATCACTTATTCCGTGTATCCTGACCACTCTGGGGCCAACGTCCTGACTTTC; v_gene: TRBV7-9; abundance: many; d_gene: NA; j_gene: TRBJ2-6
CDR3aa: CASSLGETGSLDEQFF; CDR3nt: TGTGCCAGCAGCTTAGGGGAGACAGGGAGTCTAGATGAGCAGTTCTTC; v_gene: TRBV11-3; abundance: few; d_gene: TRBD1; j_gene: TRBJ2-1
CDR3aa: CASSFRQVYEQYF; CDR3nt: TGTGCCAGCAGCTTCCGACAAGTCTACGAGCAGTACTTC; v_gene: TRBV11-2; abundance: many; d_gene: NA; j_gene: TRBJ2-7
CDR3aa: CSARTDNSPLHF; CDR3nt: TGCAGTGCCCGGACAGATAATTCACCCCTCCACTTT; v_gene: TRBV20-1; abundance: NA; d_gene: NA; j_gene: TRBJ1-6
CDR3aa: CASSARTSWAFHEQYF; CDR3nt: TGTGCCAGCAGCGCTCGGACTAGTTGGGCGTTCCACGAGCAGTACTTC; v_gene: TRBV3-1; abundance: few; d_gene: TRBD2; j_gene: TRBJ2-7
CDR3aa: CASSWGRVIGVDTQYF; CDR3nt: TGCGCCAGCAGCTGGGGAAGAGTCATTGGGGTGGATACGCAGTATTTT; v_gene: TRBV5-1; abundance: few; d_gene: NA; j_gene: TRBJ2-3
CDR3aa: CASSQESGGGSPLHF; CDR3nt: TGTGCCAGCAGCCAAGAATCTGGGGGGGGGTCACCCCTCCACTTT; v_gene: TRBV14; abundance: many; d_gene: NA; j_gene: TRBJ1-6
CDR3aa: CASSEARGVGNQPQHF; CDR3nt: TGTGCCAGCAGTGAAGCCCGTGGGGTGGGCAATCAGCCCCAGCATTTT; v_gene: TRBV2; abundance: many; d_gene: NA; j_gene: TRBJ1-5
CDR3aa: CASSLMSRANPFAGELFF; CDR3nt: TGTGCCAGCAGCCTAATGTCCAGGGCTAACCCGTTCGCCGGGGAGCTGTTTTTT; v_gene: TRBV7-8; abundance: many; d_gene: NA; j_gene: TRBJ2-2
CDR3aa: CASSQAPRTEQYF; CDR3nt: TGTGCCAGCAGCCAAGCACCCCGTACTGAGCAGTACTTC; v_gene: TRBV4-2; abundance: NA; d_gene: NA; j_gene: TRBJ2-7
CDR3aa: CASSDWGQETQYF; CDR3nt: TGTGCCAGCAGTGACTGGGGCCAAGAGACCCAGTACTTC; v_gene: TRBV6-1; abundance: NA; d_gene: NA; j_gene: TRBJ2-5
CDR3aa: CSAASGTGVYEQYF; CDR3nt: TGCAGTGCTGCATCCGGGACAGGTGTGTACGAGCAGTACTTC; v_gene: TRBV20-1; abundance: many; d_gene: TRBD1; j_gene: TRBJ2-7
CDR3aa: CAISESSQSYGYTF; CDR3nt: TGTGCCATCAGTGAGTCATCCCAGTCCTATGGCTACACCTTC; v_gene: TRBV10-3; abundance: NA; d_gene: NA; j_gene: TRBJ1-2
CDR3aa: CASTARTSGGFNEQFF; CDR3nt: TGTGCCAGTACCGCTCGGACTAGCGGGGGGTTCAATGAGCAGTTCTTC; v_gene: TRBV19; abundance: many; d_gene: TRBD2; j_gene: TRBJ2-1
CDR3aa: CSARGTSRLSDTQYF; CDR3nt: TGCAGTGCTAGAGGTACTAGCCGCCTCTCCGATACGCAGTATTTT; v_gene: TRBV20-1; abundance: many; d_gene: NA; j_gene: TRBJ2-3
CDR3aa: CASSEGDGRRAFF; CDR3nt: TGTGCCAGCAGTGAAGGGGACGGAAGGAGAGCTTTCTTT; v_gene: TRBV25-1; abundance: NA; d_gene: NA; j_gene: TRBJ1-1
CDR3aa: CASSYSQAGTGSYGYTF; CDR3nt: TGTGCCAGCAGTTACTCGCAAGCCGGGACAGGGAGCTATGGCTACACCTTC; v_gene: TRBV6-5; abundance: NA; d_gene: TRBD1; j_gene: TRBJ1-2
CDR3aa: CAWKRVIDYGYTF; CDR3nt: TGTGCCTGGAAAAGGGTGATCGACTATGGCTACACCTTC; v_gene: TRBV30; abundance: many; d_gene: NA; j_gene: TRBJ1-2
CDR3aa: CASSLTTGTTDTQYF; CDR3nt: TGTGCCAGCAGCTTGACTACAGGGACCACAGATACGCAGTATTTT; v_gene: TRBV5-4; abundance: few; d_gene: NA; j_gene: TRBJ2-3
CDR3aa: CASSYQDRGAYEQYF; CDR3nt: TGCGCCAGCAGCTACCAGGACAGGGGGGCCTACGAGCAGTACTTC; v_gene: TRBV5-1; abundance: NA; d_gene: TRBD1; j_gene: TRBJ2-7
CDR3aa: CASSFLAGWSGANVLTF; CDR3nt: TGTGCCAGCAGTTTTCTGGCCGGATGGTCTGGGGCCAACGTCCTGACTTTC; v_gene: TRBV27; abundance: NA; d_gene: NA; j_gene: TRBJ2-6
CDR3aa: CASSQGKEGYEQYF; CDR3nt: TGCGCCAGCAGCCAAGGGAAGGAGGGCTACGAGCAGTACTTC; v_gene: TRBV4-3; abundance: NA; d_gene: NA; j_gene: TRBJ2-7
CDR3aa: CASSAPDYSSYEQYF; CDR3nt: TGTGCCAGCAGTGCGCCGGATTACAGCTCCTACGAGCAGTACTTC; v_gene: TRBV2; abundance: many; d_gene: NA; j_gene: TRBJ2-7
CDR3aa: CSAQLSGGAGETQYF; CDR3nt: TGCAGTGCTCAACTTAGCGGGGGGGCCGGAGAGACCCAGTACTTC; v_gene: TRBV20-1; abundance: many; d_gene: TRBD2; j_gene: TRBJ2-5
CDR3aa: CASSVAGGQETQYF; CDR3nt: TGTGCCAGCAGCGTAGCAGGGGGCCAAGAGACCCAGTACTTC; v_gene: TRBV9; abundance: many; d_gene: TRBD1; j_gene: TRBJ2-5
CDR3aa: CASSLAFQTMNTEAFF; CDR3nt: TGTGCCAGCAGCTTAGCGTTCCAGACAATGAACACTGAAGCTTTCTTT; v_gene: TRBV7-8; abundance: few; d_gene: NA; j_gene: TRBJ1-1
CDR3aa: CASRRQGLSYNEQFF; CDR3nt: TGTGCCAGCAGACGACAGGGTCTCTCCTACAATGAGCAGTTCTTC; v_gene: TRBV2; abundance: many; d_gene: TRBD1; j_gene: TRBJ2-1
CDR3aa: CASSQDLWGLGIAGELFF; CDR3nt: TGCGCCAGCAGCCAAGATCTTTGGGGACTAGGGATCGCCGGGGAGCTGTTTTTT; v_gene: TRBV4-3; abundance: many; d_gene: TRBD2; j_gene: TRBJ2-2
CDR3aa: CASSSRIRGATYNEQFF; CDR3nt: TGTGCCAGCAGTTCCCGGATTCGGGGGGCTACCTACAATGAGCAGTTCTTC; v_gene: TRBV5-4; abundance: few; d_gene: NA; j_gene: TRBJ2-1
CDR3aa: CATSRDGLAEIAKNIQYF; CDR3nt: TGTGCCACCAGCAGAGATGGGCTAGCGGAGATAGCCAAAAACATTCAGTACTTC; v_gene: TRBV15; abundance: few; d_gene: TRBD2; j_gene: TRBJ2-4
CDR3aa: CAIRPQGEIGGELFF; CDR3nt: TGTGCCATCAGACCCCAGGGGGAGATTGGCGGGGAGCTGTTTTTT; v_gene: TRBV10-3; abundance: few; d_gene: TRBD1; j_gene: TRBJ2-2
CDR3aa: CATRGLQGAGTQYF; CDR3nt: TGTGCCACCAGGGGATTACAGGGGGCTGGGACCCAGTACTTC; v_gene: TRBV15; abundance: NA; d_gene: TRBD1; j_gene: TRBJ2-5
CDR3aa: CASSSSGGARNEQFF; CDR3nt: TGTGCCAGCAGTTCTAGCGGGGGGGCCCGAAATGAGCAGTTCTTC; v_gene: TRBV6-2/TRBV6-3; abundance: many; d_gene: TRBD2; j_gene: TRBJ2-1
CDR3aa: CATALGTGVGEQYF; CDR3nt: TGTGCAACAGCTTTGGGGACAGGGGTGGGCGAGCAGTACTTC; v_gene: TRBV11-2; abundance: few; d_gene: TRBD1; j_gene: TRBJ2-7
CDR3aa: CASRAGTGFPSGYGYTF; CDR3nt: TGTGCCAGCAGGGCCGGGACAGGGTTTCCCTCGGGCTATGGCTACACCTTC; v_gene: TRBV5-4; abundance: few; d_gene: TRBD1; j_gene: TRBJ1-2
CDR3aa: CSAKTSGDYNEQFF; CDR3nt: TGCAGTGCCAAAACTAGCGGGGATTACAATGAGCAGTTCTTC; v_gene: TRBV20-1; abundance: many; d_gene: TRBD2; j_gene: TRBJ2-1